This T cell receptor (beta chain) was documented in a study of cytomegalovirus exposure and HLA in healthy donors. Study results and caveats: Investigators reported approximately 170 TCR beta chains as tied to cytomegalovirus. A later analysis, which compared TCR beta chains of equal frequency, found the HLA-associated ones more clonally expanded. Later on, a genetic analysis was performed. It linked a missense variant in DCLRE1C with V- and J-gene trimming of TCR beta. Sequencing depth roughly uniform across donors was assumed in presence/absence analyses.

The V end was cut by 6 bases, the J end by 1 base, with 11 bases between. The CDR3 extends over 13 amino acids. Germline CDR1 reads SQVTM; CDR2 reads ANQGSEA. Remarks on this clone: Its target is unknown.

In the PCR, 60 Vbeta and 13 Jbeta primers were used. Produced via immunoSEQ multiplex PCR; TCRdb's table is partial and in-frame only. This sample has about 170,000 clones, with about 75% found just once. The sequence was obtained from a woman in her fifties or sixties in good health and CMV-seropositive. The sample taken for sequencing was PBMCs. The chain couples TRBV29-1 to TRBJ2-3; D is unresolved. CDR3 protein: CSVRLGGTDTQYF. For the CDR3, the DNA is TGCAGCGTAAGGTTAGGAGGCACAGATACGCAGTATTTT.